This T cell receptor (beta chain) was captured by sequencing in a study of human T cells and chemical hapten exposure (dated by TCRdb to the early 2020s). Notes on the research overall: For sensitization, 2% DPC in acetone was applied to a 2 cm by 2 cm area of upper inner arm skin. Patch testing was performed on the upper back with Finn chambers containing 0.01% DPC, and the patch tests were scored after 6 days according to International Contact Dermatitis Research Group standards. Blood was sampled from patients pre-sensitization (week 0) and at 2, 6 and about 24 weeks after DPC sensitization. Libraries were pooled for sequencing, and per-sample TCR yields varied mainly because of small differences in library volumes within the pool. Twenty-nine alopecia patients gave blood for TCR sequencing at one to four time points (pre-sensitization, 2, 6 and 24 weeks). Most of the patients in the cohort were female, and the cohort covered alopecia areata with under or over 50% scalp involvement, alopecia totalis and alopecia universalis. In alopecia patients, the study followed how the peripheral blood TCR repertoire changed in vivo over primary and secondary sensitization to diphenylcyclopropenone (DPC), a hapten. Throughout the study period of about 25 weeks, patients also received therapeutic DPC doses to the scalp every week.

Libraries were constructed by RACE. The listed sequencing device is NextSeq 500. During library preparation, unique molecular identifiers were attached to individual cDNA molecules so that TCRs could be counted quantitatively and reproducibly. For every blood RNA sample, sequencing covered both the TCR alpha and TCR beta chains. As for the original processing: The median number of TCRs per sample was roughly 94,000, ranging from 23,224 to 690,600. The Decombinator software suite was used to annotate V, J and CDR3 in the TCR reads. To make PS versus PT1 abundance plots, every sample was subsampled to the same number of TCRs (28,000). Expanded TCRs were defined as absent before sensitization and observed at least eight times at the 2-week time point. TCRdb reprocessed the public reads (quality trimming at Q25 with fastp, clone calling with MiXCR) and kept in-frame beta chains. Rows merge per CDR3 protein into single entries with the most common DNA and genes. None of the V and J calls come from the authors' own analysis; TCRdb made them. In this sample the table shows approximately 60,000 distinct CDR3 sequences, about 11% of which occur a single time. Together, the top ten hold around 2.1% of the sample.

The full study reports these points: After repeated subsampling, changes were observed in the strength of the expansion versus patch-test correlation and in the threshold at which the correlation became significant. Compared with pre-sensitization or healthy control sets, expanded TCRs formed significantly more large CDR3 similarity clusters, which is consistent with antigen-driven responses. Patch test score was positively correlated with the number of PT1 expanded TCRs, with significance at thresholds 8, 16 and 32 but not at 4. All patients had alopecia, a presumed autoimmune disease, so their immune response might differ from that of healthy individuals. DPC sensitization did not change how many TCRs were above 1 in 1000 frequency, and no evidence was found of alterations in global repertoire structure.

Of note for this clonotype: Its antigen target is currently unknown. Within one base of it there is no much larger clone, and no base qualities were kept.

The time point label corresponds to: patch test 3, about 24 weeks after DPC sensitization. The sample's treatment or condition label, decoded: therapeutic diphenylcyclopropenone sensitization with weekly scalp DPC. Blood at each patch-test visit was drawn before the patch test was applied. Eligible patients were aged 18 to 70, diagnosed with alopecia, deemed suitable for DPC therapy, and excluded if pregnant. Total RNA was isolated from unfractionated whole blood collected in Tempus Blood RNA tubes. The V end gives up 4 bases and the J end 0 bases, leaving 5 bases in the junction not matched to a gene. The CDR3 runs 17 residues from the cysteine to the phenylalanine. Just the 51-base CDR3 DNA is kept, in frame starting at base 1. CDR1 SGHNT and CDR2 YYREEE are derived from the germline V gene (reference sequence).

The source material was whole blood, sampled in connection with sensitization to the hapten diphenylcyclopropenone (DPC). The TCR was taken from a woman aged 25 to 39 with alopecia areata. Some clones in this sample may be carry-over from other donors' samples. Recombination joined TRBV5-4 with TRBJ2-6, with TRBD1 identical over 9 junction bases. The DNA sequence is TGTGCCAGCAGCCGGACAGGGGACGGCTCTGGGGCCAACGTCCTGACTTTC. Its translation reads: CASSRTGDGSGANVLTF.